Listed below are T cell receptor beta chains from one sample, sequenced in a study of CD8+ T cells in alopecia areata. Clones were sequenced by immunoSEQ multiplex PCR, and TCRdb holds only the in-frame ones, with some missing. The sample contains 98,000 or so clones, about 60% of which appear only once. Sequenced material: NKG2D-low CD8+ T cells sorted from blood. The receptor source for this set is a human donor with alopecia areata. The CDR3 runs from the conserved cysteine through the conserved F or W. The D gene is left open where the match is weak. Rows may omit the clone size; those that give it use once, few, many or a size class.

TRBD2 | TRBJ2-1 | few | TRBV19 | CASSISLAGAVEQFF | TGTGCCAGTAGTATCTCTTTGGCGGGAGCGGTTGAGCAGTTCTTC
NA | TRBJ2-3 | NA | TRBV2 | CASIDPRDTDTQYF | TGTGCCAGCATAGACCCCAGAGACACAGATACGCAGTATTTT
TRBD2 | TRBJ2-3 | NA | TRBV7-8 | CASSPSGSRTDTQYF | TGTGCCAGCAGCCCGAGCGGGAGTAGGACAGATACGCAGTATTTT
TRBD2 | TRBJ2-1 | NA | TRBV6-5 | CASSLAGWYEQFF | TGTGCCAGCAGTCTAGCGGGATGGTATGAGCAGTTCTTC
TRBD2 | TRBJ2-3 | NA | TRBV11-2 | CASSPQSRLAATDTQYF | TGTGCCAGCAGCCCCCAAAGTAGACTAGCGGCCACAGATACGCAGTATTTT
TRBD2 | TRBJ2-1 | few | TRBV7-9 | CASRVSREREQFF | TGTGCCAGCAGGGTCTCGCGGGAGCGCGAGCAGTTCTTC
TRBD1 | TRBJ2-1 | NA | TRBV28 | CASSSGGPYNEQFF | TGTGCCAGCAGTTCAGGGGGCCCCTACAATGAGCAGTTCTTC
TRBD1 | TRBJ2-3 | NA | TRBV15 | CATSRVPGGLTDTQYF | TGTGCCACCAGCAGAGTCCCAGGGGGCCTCACAGATACGCAGTATTTT
TRBD2 | TRBJ2-1 | few | TRBV29-1 | CSVEDIREVTGNEQFF | TGCAGCGTTGAAGATATCCGGGAGGTCACGGGGAATGAGCAGTTCTTC
NA | TRBJ2-7 | NA | TRBV7-8 | CASSLEAGRWEQYF | TGTGCCAGCAGCTTAGAGGCGGGAAGATGGGAGCAGTACTTC
NA | TRBJ2-1 | NA | TRBV6-1 | CASDLVFAYNEQFF | TGTGCCAGCGATCTAGTTTTTGCCTACAATGAGCAGTTCTTC
NA | TRBJ2-7 | NA | TRBV4-1 | CASSYDTGYEQYF | TGCGCCAGCAGCTACGACACCGGCTACGAGCAGTACTTC
NA | TRBJ1-1 | NA | TRBV12-5 | CASGLPEAFF | TGTGCTAGTGGTCTCCCTGAAGCTTTCTTT
NA | TRBJ2-1 | NA | TRBV11-2 | CASSFTHEQFF | TGTGCCAGCAGCTTTACCCATGAGCAGTTCTTC
TRBD1 | TRBJ1-5 | NA | TRBV27 | CASSFNRGGQPQHF | TGTGCCAGCAGTTTCAACAGGGGCGGTCAGCCCCAGCATTTT
NA | TRBJ2-2 | NA | TRBV30 | CACIVRDSSAPWVTGELFF | TGTGCCTGCATCGTTCGCGACAGTTCTGCACCGTGGGTTACCGGGGAGCTGTTTTTT
TRBD2 | TRBJ2-7 | few | TRBV7-8 | CASSLLAGGPGSYEQYF | TGTGCCAGCAGCTTACTAGCGGGAGGGCCGGGGTCCTACGAGCAGTACTTC
TRBD2 | TRBJ2-7 | NA | TRBV27 | CASSPTGGFNSGVIYEQYF | TGTGCCAGCAGCCCTACGGGGGGTTTTAACAGCGGGGTGATCTACGAGCAGTACTTC
TRBD2 | TRBJ2-2 | once | TRBV27 | CASSLGLAGYTGELFF | TGTGCCAGCAGTTTGGGGCTAGCGGGGTACACCGGGGAGCTGTTTTTT
NA | TRBJ2-7 | NA | TRBV7-2 | CASSLLVGPGPQYEQYF | TGTGCCAGCAGCTTACTAGTGGGGCCAGGGCCTCAGTACGAGCAGTACTTC
NA | TRBJ2-3 | few | TRBV29-1 | CSGTGTEWGNGRSDTQYF | TGCAGCGGGACGGGAACGGAATGGGGGAATGGGAGATCAGATACGCAGTATTTT
NA | TRBJ2-7 | NA | TRBV7-6 | CASSLFALPSYEQYF | TGTGCCAGCAGCTTATTTGCTTTGCCTTCCTACGAGCAGTACTTC
NA | TRBJ1-1 | NA | TRBV27 | CASRPQDGYTEAFF | TGTGCCAGCAGACCCCAGGACGGGTACACTGAAGCTTTCTTT
NA | TRBJ1-4 | NA | TRBV7-6 | CASRPRGDEKLFF | TGTGCCAGCAGACCCCGCGGTGATGAAAAACTGTTTTTT
NA | TRBJ2-5 | few | TRBV5-4 | CASSDHPDGVKETQYF | TGTGCCAGCAGCGACCACCCCGACGGGGTGAAAGAGACCCAGTACTTC
NA | TRBJ2-1 | NA | TRBV2 | CASSEAGHLNEQFF | TGTGCCAGCAGTGAAGCTGGACACCTCAATGAGCAGTTCTTC
NA | TRBJ2-1 | NA | TRBV27 | CASSPISPGNEQFF | TGTGCCAGCAGTCCAATTAGCCCGGGGAATGAGCAGTTCTTC
NA | TRBJ2-7 | few | TRBV29-1 | CSVVPLALPYEQYF | TGCAGCGTTGTTCCCCTTGCGCTGCCCTACGAGCAGTACTTC
NA | TRBJ2-7 | few | TRBV7-9 | CASSSPSFYEQYF | TGTGCCAGCAGCTCGCCTTCGTTCTACGAGCAGTACTTC
NA | TRBJ1-2 | NA | TRBV27 | CASRTPRGYTF | TGTGCCAGCAGGACCCCGAGAGGCTACACCTTC
NA | TRBJ2-7 | NA | TRBV29-1 | CSVESGDGYEQYF | TGCAGCGTTGAGTCAGGGGATGGCTACGAGCAGTACTTC
NA | TRBJ2-3 | NA | TRBV5-1 | CASSLEGLPDTQYF | TGCGCCAGCAGCTTGGAAGGGCTCCCAGATACGCAGTATTTT
TRBD2 | TRBJ2-1 | NA | TRBV5-1 | CASSYSGGVTYNEQFF | TGCGCCAGCAGCTACTCGGGGGGAGTAACCTACAATGAGCAGTTCTTC
NA | TRBJ2-3 | NA | TRBV4-1 | CASSQDPGRPDTQYF | TGCGCCAGCAGCCAAGACCCCGGCCGCCCAGATACGCAGTATTTT
NA | TRBJ2-5 | few | TRBV4-1 | CASSLQNPFWAQYF | TGCGCCAGCAGCCTTCAGAACCCCTTTTGGGCCCAGTACTTC
NA | TRBJ1-1 | few | TRBV27 | CASSRGRNTEAFF | TGTGCCAGCAGCCGGGGGAGGAACACTGAAGCTTTCTTT
TRBD1 | TRBJ2-5 | NA | TRBV7-3 | CASSYTGGSEETQYF | TGTGCCAGCAGCTATACAGGGGGGTCGGAGGAGACCCAGTACTTC
TRBD2 | TRBJ2-7 | NA | TRBV29-1 | CSVLGLAGSYEQYF | TGCAGCGTTCTTGGACTAGCGGGTTCCTACGAGCAGTACTTC
NA | TRBJ1-1 | once | TRBV28 | CASSVAGPPNTEAFF | TGTGCCAGCAGTGTGGCAGGTCCCCCTAACACTGAAGCTTTCTTT
NA | TRBJ2-7 | few | TRBV7-9 | CASSGGITYEQYF | TGTGCCAGCAGCGGCGGGATCACCTACGAGCAGTACTTC
NA | TRBJ1-2 | NA | TRBV27 | CASSSTVDYGYTF | TGTGCCAGCAGTTCTACAGTAGACTATGGCTACACCTTC
NA | TRBJ2-1 | NA | TRBV30 | CAWELRNNEQFF | TGTGCCTGGGAGCTCCGGAACAATGAGCAGTTCTTC
NA | TRBJ2-7 | NA | TRBV27 | CASSSPPQEQYF | TGTGCCAGCAGTTCCCCTCCGCAGGAGCAGTACTTC
NA | TRBJ2-7 | few | TRBV29-1 | CSVEGTAGDYEQYF | TGCAGCGTTGAAGGGACAGCCGGAGACTACGAGCAGTACTTC
NA | TRBJ1-5 | NA | TRBV13 | CASRVGNQPQHF | TGTGCCAGCAGGGTCGGCAATCAGCCCCAGCATTTT
NA | TRBJ2-7 | many | TRBV7-9 | CASRTDRDPYEQYF | TGTGCCAGCAGGACCGATCGGGACCCCTACGAGCAGTACTTC
NA | TRBJ1-5 | few | TRBV2 | CASSEGQFNQPQHF | TGTGCCAGCAGTGAAGGACAGTTCAATCAGCCCCAGCATTTT
NA | TRBJ2-7 | NA | TRBV19 | CASSPSAYEQYF | TGTGCCAGTAGTCCATCAGCCTACGAGCAGTACTTC
NA | TRBJ2-7 | few | TRBV7-8 | CASSDYEQYF | TGTGCCAGCAGCGATTACGAGCAGTACTTC
NA | TRBJ1-5 | NA | TRBV7-9 | CASSNGGINQPQHF | TGTGCCAGCAGCAACGGAGGGATCAATCAGCCCCAGCATTTT
TRBD2 | TRBJ2-1 | NA | TRBV7-8 | CASSAAGLQSSYNEQFF | TGTGCCAGCAGCGCCGCGGGACTACAGAGCTCCTACAATGAGCAGTTCTTC
NA | TRBJ2-7 | NA | TRBV29-1 | CSVVGVPSSYEQYF | TGCAGCGTTGTCGGGGTTCCAAGCTCCTACGAGCAGTACTTC
NA | TRBJ2-7 | NA | TRBV18 | CASSSNYEQYF | TGTGCCAGCTCATCGAACTACGAGCAGTACTTC